This TCR beta chain was obtained from a study of blood T cells in healthy people across ages. The study, taken as a whole, reports: No one knew whether donors had CMV, which possibly confounded expanded clonotype changes.

Combining a sample-barcoded 5' primer with a J-beta primer mix, a second PCR ran for about 7 to 11 cycles. From the 5' RACE reads, TCRdb called clonotypes with MiXCR, one entry per CDR3 protein. Among under 1,000,000 distinct CDR3 sequences listed, 46% were seen once. Concerning this clonotype itself: Its specificity is unknown.

The CDR3 has 18 amino acids. V dropped 2 bases and J dropped 0; count of bases not matched to a gene: 6. Germline V gene sequence: CDR1 MDHEN, CDR2 SYDVKM. This sequence joins TRBV28 and TRBJ2-6; 8 bases match TRBD2. Sequences were obtained from blood. This clonotype was sampled from a man at least 80 years old in good health. The chain's CDR3 is CASSLTGLAGSGANVLTF. As DNA, the CDR3 is TGTGCCAGCAGTTTAACCGGCCTAGCGGGCTCTGGGGCCAACGTCCTGACTTTC.